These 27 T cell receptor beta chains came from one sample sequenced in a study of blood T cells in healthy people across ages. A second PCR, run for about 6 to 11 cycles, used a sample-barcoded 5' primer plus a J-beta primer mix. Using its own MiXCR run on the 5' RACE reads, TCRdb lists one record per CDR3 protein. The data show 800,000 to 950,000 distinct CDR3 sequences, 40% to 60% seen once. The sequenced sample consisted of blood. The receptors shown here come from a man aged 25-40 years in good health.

CDR3 in DNA: TGCAGTGCAACGACAGACCCCACTAACTATGGCTACACCTTC. Translated: CSATTDPTNYGYTF. This rearrangement joins TRBV20-1 to TRBJ1-2, with D possibly matching TRBD1 (5 bases). Per the germline V gene, CDR1 is DFQATT and CDR2 is SNEGSKA (reference sequence). This CDR3 is built from 14 residues. Trimming pared 6 bases from V and 0 bases from J, leaving 14 bases between.

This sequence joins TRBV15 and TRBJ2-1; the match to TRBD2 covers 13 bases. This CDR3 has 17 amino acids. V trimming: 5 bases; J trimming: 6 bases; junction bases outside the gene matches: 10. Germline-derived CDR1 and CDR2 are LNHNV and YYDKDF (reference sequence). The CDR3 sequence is CATSVLGGTSGINEQFF. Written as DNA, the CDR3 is TGTGCCACCAGCGTCCTGGGGGGGACTAGCGGGATCAATGAGCAGTTCTTC.

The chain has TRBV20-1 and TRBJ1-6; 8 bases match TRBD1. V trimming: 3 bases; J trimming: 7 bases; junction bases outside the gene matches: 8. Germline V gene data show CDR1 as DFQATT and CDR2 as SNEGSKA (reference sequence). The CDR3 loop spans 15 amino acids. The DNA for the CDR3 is TGCAGTGCTAGGGCGCACAGGGGGACGAATTCACCCCTCCACTTT. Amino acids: CSARAHRGTNSPLHF.

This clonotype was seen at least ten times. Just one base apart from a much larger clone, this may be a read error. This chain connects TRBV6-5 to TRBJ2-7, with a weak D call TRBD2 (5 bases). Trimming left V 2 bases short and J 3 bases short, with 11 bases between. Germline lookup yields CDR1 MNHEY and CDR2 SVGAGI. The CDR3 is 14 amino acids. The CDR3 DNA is TGTGCCAGCAGTTACGGAGGACGGGTCTACGAGCAGTACTTC. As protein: CASSYGGRVYEQYF.

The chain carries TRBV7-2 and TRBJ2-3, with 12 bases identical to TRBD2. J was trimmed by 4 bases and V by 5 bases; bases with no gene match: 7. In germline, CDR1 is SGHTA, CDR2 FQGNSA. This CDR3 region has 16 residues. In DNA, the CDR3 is TGTGCCAGCAGCCCTACTAGCGGGGGGATCTCAGATACGCAGTATTTT. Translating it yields CASSPTSGGISDTQYF.

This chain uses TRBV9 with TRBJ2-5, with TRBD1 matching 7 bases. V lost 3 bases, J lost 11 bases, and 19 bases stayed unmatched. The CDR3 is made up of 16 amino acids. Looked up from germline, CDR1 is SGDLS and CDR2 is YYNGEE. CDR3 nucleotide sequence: TGTGCCAGCAGCGACTTAGGGACAGTAACCTACAATGAGCAGTACTTC. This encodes CASSDLGTVTYNEQYF.

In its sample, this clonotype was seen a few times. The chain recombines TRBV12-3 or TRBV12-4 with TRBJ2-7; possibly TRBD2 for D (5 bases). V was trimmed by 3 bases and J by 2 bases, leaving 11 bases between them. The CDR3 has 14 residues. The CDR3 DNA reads TGTGCCAGCAGTTTCAGGACTCGACCCTACGAGCAGTACTTC. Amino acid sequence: CASSFRTRPYEQYF.

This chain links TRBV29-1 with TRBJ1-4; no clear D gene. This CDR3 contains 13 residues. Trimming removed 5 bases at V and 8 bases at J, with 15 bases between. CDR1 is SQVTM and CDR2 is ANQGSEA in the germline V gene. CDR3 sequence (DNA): TGCAGCGTTTGGGTTGAGGGTAAGGAAAAACTGTTTTTT. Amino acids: CSVWVEGKEKLFF.

The CDR3 reads CASSPGRQAHF. DNA for the CDR3: TGTGCCAGCAGTCCGGGACGTCAAGCCCACTTT. The chain uses TRBV2 and TRBJ1-6, with D perhaps matching TRBD1 (5 bases). Trimming took 5 bases from V and 18 from J, leaving 14 bases between them. This CDR3 region has 11 residues. Per germline, CDR1 SNHLY and CDR2 FYNNEI.

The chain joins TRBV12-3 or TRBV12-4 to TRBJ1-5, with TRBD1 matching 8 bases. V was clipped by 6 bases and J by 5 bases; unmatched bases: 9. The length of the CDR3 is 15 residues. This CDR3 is CASSPRTGPHQPQHF. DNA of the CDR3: TGTGCCAGCAGCCCTAGGACAGGGCCGCATCAGCCCCAGCATTTT.

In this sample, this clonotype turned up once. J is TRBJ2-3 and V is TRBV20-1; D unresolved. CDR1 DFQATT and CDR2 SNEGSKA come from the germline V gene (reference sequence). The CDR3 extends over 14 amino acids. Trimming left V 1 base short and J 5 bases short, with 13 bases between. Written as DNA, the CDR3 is TGCAGTGCTAGAGTGGCTGGGGTGAAAGATACGCAGTATTTT. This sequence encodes CSARVAGVKDTQYF.

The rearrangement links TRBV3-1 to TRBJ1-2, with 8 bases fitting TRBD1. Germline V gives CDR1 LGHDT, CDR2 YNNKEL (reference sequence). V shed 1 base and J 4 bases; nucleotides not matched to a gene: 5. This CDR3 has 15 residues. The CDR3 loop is CASSQGTGPIYGYTF. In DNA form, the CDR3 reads TGTGCCAGCAGCCAAGGGACAGGGCCCATCTATGGCTACACCTTC.

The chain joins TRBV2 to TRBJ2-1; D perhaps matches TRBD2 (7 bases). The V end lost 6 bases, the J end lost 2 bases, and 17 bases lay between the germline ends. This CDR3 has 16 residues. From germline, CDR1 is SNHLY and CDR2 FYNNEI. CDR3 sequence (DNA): TGTGCCAGCAGGGTGGAGGGGGGGAGCGCCTACAATGAGCAGTTCTTC. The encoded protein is CASRVEGGSAYNEQFF.

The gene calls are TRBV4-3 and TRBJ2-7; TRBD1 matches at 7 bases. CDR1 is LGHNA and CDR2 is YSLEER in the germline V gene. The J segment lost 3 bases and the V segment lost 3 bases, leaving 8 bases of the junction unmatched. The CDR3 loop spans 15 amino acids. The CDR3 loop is CASSHAGDSYYEQYF. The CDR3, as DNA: TGCGCCAGCAGCCACGCCGGGGACAGCTACTACGAGCAGTACTTC.

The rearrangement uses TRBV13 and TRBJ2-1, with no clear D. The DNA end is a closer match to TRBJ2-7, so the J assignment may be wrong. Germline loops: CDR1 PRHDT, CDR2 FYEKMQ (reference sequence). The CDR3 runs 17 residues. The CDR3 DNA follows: TGTGCCAGCAGCTATAGACCCGACCGATTGACCTACAATGAGCAGTACTTC. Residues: CASSYRPDRLTYNEQYF.

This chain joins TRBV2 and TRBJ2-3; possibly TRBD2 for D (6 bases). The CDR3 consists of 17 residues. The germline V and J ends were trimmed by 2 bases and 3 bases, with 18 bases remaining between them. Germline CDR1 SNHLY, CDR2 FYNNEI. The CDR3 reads CASSERAGPRKTDTQYF. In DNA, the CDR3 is TGTGCCAGCAGTGAAAGGGCGGGGCCCCGGAAGACAGATACGCAGTATTTT. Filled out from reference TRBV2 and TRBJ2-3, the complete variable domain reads EPEVTQTPSHQVTQMGQEVILRCVPISNHLYFYWYRQILGQKVEFLVSFYNNEISEKSEIFDDQFSVERPDGSNFTLKIRSTKLEDSAMYFCASSERAGPRKTDTQYFGPGTRLTVL.

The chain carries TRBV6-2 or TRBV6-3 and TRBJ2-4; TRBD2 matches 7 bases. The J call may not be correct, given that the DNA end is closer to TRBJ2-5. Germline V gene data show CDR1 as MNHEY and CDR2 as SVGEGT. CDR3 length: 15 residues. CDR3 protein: CASSRDRGTTKTQYF. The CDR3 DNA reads TGTGCCAGCAGTAGGGACCGAGGGACTACAAAGACCCAGTACTTC.

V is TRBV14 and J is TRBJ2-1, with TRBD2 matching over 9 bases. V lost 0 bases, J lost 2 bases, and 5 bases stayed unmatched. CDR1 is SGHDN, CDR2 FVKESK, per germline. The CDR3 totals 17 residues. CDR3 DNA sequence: TGTGCCAGCAGCCAAGATCAGGTAGCGGGAGCCTACAATGAGCAGTTCTTC. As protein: CASSQDQVAGAYNEQFF.

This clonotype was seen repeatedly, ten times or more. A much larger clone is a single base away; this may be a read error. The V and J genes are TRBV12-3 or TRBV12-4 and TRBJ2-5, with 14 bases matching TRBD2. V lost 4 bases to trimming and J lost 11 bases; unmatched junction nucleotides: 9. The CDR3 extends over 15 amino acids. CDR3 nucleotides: TGTGCCAGCAGTTCCAGGACTAGCGGGGGGAATGAGCAGTACTTC. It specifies CASSSRTSGGNEQYF.

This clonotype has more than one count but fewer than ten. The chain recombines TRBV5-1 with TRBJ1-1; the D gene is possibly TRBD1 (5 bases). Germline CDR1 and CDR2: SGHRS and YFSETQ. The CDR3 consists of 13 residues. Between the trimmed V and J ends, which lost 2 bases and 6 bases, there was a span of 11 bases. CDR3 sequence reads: CASSLGDGAEAFF. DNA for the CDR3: TGCGCCAGCAGCTTAGGGGATGGCGCTGAAGCTTTCTTT.

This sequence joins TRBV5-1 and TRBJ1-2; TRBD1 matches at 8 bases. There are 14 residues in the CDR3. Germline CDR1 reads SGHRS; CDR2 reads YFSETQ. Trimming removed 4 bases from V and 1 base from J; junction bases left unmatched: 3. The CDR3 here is CASSGTGLNYGYTF. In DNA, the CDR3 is TGCGCCAGCAGCGGGACAGGCCTTAACTATGGCTACACCTTC.

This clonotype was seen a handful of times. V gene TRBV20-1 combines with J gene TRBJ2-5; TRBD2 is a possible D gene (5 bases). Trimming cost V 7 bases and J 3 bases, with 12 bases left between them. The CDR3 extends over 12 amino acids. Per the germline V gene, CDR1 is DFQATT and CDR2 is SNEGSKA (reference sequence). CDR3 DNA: TGCAGTGTCGAGACGAGGGAAGAGACCCAGTACTTC. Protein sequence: CSVETREETQYF.

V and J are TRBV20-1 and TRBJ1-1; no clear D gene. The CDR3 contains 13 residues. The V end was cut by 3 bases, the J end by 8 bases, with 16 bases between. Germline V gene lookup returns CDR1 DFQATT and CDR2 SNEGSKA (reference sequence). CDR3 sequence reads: CSASTTLMTEAFF. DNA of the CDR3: TGCAGTGCTAGCACAACACTTATGACCGAAGCTTTCTTT.

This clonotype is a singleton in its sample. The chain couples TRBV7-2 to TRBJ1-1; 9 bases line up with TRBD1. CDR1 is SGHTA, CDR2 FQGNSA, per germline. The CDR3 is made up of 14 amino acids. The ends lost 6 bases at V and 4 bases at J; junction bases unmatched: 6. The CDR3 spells CASRTRQGGTEAFF. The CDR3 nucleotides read TGTGCCAGCAGGACTCGACAGGGGGGCACTGAAGCTTTCTTT.

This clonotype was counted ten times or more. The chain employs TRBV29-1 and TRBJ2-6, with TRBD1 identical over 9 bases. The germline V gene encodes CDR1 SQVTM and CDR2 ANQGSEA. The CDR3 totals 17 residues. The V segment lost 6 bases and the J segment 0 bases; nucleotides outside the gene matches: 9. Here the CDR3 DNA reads TGCAGCGTCGGTGGACAGGGGATCCTCTCTGGGGCCAACGTCCTGACTTTC. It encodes CSVGGQGILSGANVLTF.

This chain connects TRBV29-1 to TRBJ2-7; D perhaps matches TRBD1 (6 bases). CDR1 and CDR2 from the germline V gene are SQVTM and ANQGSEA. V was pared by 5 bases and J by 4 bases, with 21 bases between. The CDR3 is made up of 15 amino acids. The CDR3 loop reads CSVTYSGTKVYEQYF. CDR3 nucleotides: TGCAGCGTTACTTATTCCGGGACAAAAGTTTACGAGCAGTACTTC.

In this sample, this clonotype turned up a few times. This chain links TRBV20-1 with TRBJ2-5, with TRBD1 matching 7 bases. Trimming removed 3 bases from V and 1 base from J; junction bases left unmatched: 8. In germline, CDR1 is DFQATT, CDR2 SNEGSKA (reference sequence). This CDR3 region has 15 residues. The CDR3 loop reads CSASDAGGFQETQYF. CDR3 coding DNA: TGCAGTGCTAGTGATGCAGGGGGATTCCAAGAGACCCAGTACTTC.